This T cell receptor (beta chain) was sequenced for a study of cytomegalovirus exposure and HLA in healthy donors. Method: immunoSEQ multiplex PCR; TCRdb's copy keeps in-frame clones and lacks some. The sample holds 55,000 to 70,000 clones; just under 95% are singletons and the top ten take under 2.5%. This CDR3 has 12 amino acids. V lost 2 bases to trimming and J lost 6 bases, with 8 bases between them. CDR1 is MNHNY, CDR2 SVGAGI, per germline (reference sequence). Separate from the roughly 720-subject first cohort was the approximately 130-subject validation cohort, to which the donors belonged. In regard to this clone: Its antigen is unknown.

Study results and caveats: Among the CMV-associated chains, a few were confirmed in vitro as specific for CMV antigens. Some TCR beta chains (roughly 150 of them) were listed as cytomegalovirus-associated.

The sequence was collected from a man between 18 and 35 years old in good health and CMV-seronegative. The specimen sequenced was PBMCs. The J gene is TRBJ2-7, the V gene TRBV6-6; no reliable D call. The DNA of the CDR3 is TGTGCCAGCAGTTACGGCAGTCTCGAGCAGTACTTC. Translation: CASSYGSLEQYF.